This record looks at one TCR beta chain sequence and its context. Some clones are missing from TCRdb's copy, which holds only in-frame ones; the method was immunoSEQ multiplex PCR. The table records around 72,000 clones, about 89% of them present only once. Trimming removed 4 bases at V and 0 bases at J, with 7 bases between. CDR3 length: 13 residues. Germline-derived CDR1 and CDR2 are GTSNPN and SVGIG (reference sequence). This entry comes from a study of T cell changes during pregnancy in multiple sclerosis. V is TRBV30 and J is TRBJ1-3; D gene unclear. The sample here was CD4+ T cells from peripheral blood mononuclear cells, taken before pregnancy. The clonotype originates from a female donor with multiple sclerosis, enrolled in a pregnancy study. CDR3 in amino acids: CAWTGSSGNTIYF. In nucleotides, the CDR3 is TGTGCCTGGACTGGGAGCTCTGGAAACACCATATATTTT.